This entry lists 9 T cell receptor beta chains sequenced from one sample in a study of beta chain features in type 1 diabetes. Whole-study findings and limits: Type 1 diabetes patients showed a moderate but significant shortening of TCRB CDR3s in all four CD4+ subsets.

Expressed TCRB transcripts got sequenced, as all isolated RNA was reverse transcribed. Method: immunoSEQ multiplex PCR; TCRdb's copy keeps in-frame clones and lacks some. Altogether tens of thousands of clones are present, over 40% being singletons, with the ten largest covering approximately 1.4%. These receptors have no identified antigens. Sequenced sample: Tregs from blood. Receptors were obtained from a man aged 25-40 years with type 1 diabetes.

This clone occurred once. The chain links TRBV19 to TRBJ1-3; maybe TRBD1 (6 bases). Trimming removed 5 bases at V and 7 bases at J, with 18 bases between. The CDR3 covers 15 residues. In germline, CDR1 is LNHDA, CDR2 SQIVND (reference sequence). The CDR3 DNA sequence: TGTGCCAGTAGTCCTCATGGGGGCCCCTGGAACACCATATATTTT. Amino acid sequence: CASSPHGGPWNTIYF.

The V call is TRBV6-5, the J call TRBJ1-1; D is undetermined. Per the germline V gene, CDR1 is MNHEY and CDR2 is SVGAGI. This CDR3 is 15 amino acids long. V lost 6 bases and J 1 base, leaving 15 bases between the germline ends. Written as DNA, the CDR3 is TGTGCCAGCAGCGTTTTTCTCGCGGGGAACACTGAAGCTTTCTTT. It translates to CASSVFLAGNTEAFF.

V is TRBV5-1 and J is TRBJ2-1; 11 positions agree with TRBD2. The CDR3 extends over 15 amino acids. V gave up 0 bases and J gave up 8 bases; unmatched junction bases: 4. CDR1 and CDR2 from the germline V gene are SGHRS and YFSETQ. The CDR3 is CASSLGLAGIDEQFF. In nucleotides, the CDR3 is TGCGCCAGCAGCTTGGGACTAGCGGGAATCGATGAGCAGTTCTTC.

The CDR3 loop reads CASSLGPREGADTQYF. As DNA, the CDR3 is TGTGCCAGCAGCTTAGGCCCGCGGGAGGGGGCAGATACGCAGTATTTT. The chain is built from TRBV7-6 and TRBJ2-3; TRBD2 agrees at 9 bases. Losses at the gene ends were 1 base for V and 4 bases for J; bases not matched to a gene: 6. In germline, CDR1 is SGHVS, CDR2 FNYEAQ. CDR3 size: 16 residues.

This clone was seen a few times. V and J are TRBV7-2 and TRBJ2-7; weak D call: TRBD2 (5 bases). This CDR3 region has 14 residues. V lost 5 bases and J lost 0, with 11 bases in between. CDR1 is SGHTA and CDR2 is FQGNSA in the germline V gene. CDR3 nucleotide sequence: TGTGCCAGCAGCCCCGCGGGCTACTCCTACGAGCAGTACTTC. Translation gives CASSPAGYSYEQYF.

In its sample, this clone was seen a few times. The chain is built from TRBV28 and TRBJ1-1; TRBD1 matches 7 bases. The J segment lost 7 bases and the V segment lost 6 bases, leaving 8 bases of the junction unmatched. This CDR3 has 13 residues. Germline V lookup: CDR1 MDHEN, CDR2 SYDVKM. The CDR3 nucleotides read TGTGCCAGCAGCAGATACAGGGGTTTTGAAGCTTTCTTT. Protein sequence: CASSRYRGFEAFF.

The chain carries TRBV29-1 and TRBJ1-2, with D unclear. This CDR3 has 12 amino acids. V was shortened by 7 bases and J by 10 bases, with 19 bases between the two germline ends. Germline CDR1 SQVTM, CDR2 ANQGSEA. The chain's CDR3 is CSAEGGFMDYTF. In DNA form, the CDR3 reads TGCAGCGCCGAGGGAGGGTTTATGGACTACACCTTC.

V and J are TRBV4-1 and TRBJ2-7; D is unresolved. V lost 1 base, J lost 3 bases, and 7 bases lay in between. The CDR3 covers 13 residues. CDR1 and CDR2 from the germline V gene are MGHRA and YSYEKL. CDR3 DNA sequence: TGCGCCAGCAGCCAAGCGGAGCTCTACGAGCAGTACTTC. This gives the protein CASSQAELYEQYF.

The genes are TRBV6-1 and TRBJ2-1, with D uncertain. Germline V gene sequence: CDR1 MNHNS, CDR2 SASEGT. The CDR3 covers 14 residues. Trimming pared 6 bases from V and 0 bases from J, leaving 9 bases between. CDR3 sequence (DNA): TGTGCCAGCAGATTCTTGAGCTCCTACAATGAGCAGTTCTTC. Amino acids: CASRFLSSYNEQFF.